This T cell receptor (beta chain) is drawn from a study of T cell responses to AZD1222 COVID-19 vaccine. Across the whole study: Second-dose recipients at about 4 or about 12 weeks were treated as one pooled group.

Whole-study results and caveats: Only after the peak T cell response were repertoires sampled. Clonal diversity may have been underestimated in mostly white British donors. Spike-specific TCR breadth and depth both grew after two AZD1222 doses.

The protocol was immunoSEQ multiplex PCR, while the TCRdb copy is restricted to in-frame clones and leaves out a portion. Of more than 95,000 clones in the sample, roughly 88% were seen once. The CDR3 covers 15 residues. V gave up 2 bases and J gave up 6 bases, with 11 bases separating them. CDR1 and CDR2 from the germline V gene are SGHAT and FQNNGV. As concerns this clone: The target antigen is unknown.

The source was peripheral blood, collected on day 0 of AZD1222 vaccination. The J gene is TRBJ1-6, the V gene TRBV11-2; D perhaps matches TRBD1 (5 bases). The clonotype was recovered from an adult in good health. CDR3 in amino acids: CASSLRGLTNSPLHF. The CDR3 DNA reads as TGTGCCAGCAGCTTAAGGGGCCTGACTAATTCACCCCTCCACTTT. The full variable domain, completed using reference TRBV11-2 and TRBJ1-6, is EAGVAQSPRYKIIEKRQSVAFWCNPISGHATLYWYQQILGQGPKLLIQFQNNGVVDDSQLPKDRFSAERLKGVDSTLKIQPAKLEDSAVYLCASSLRGLTNSPLHFGNGTRLTVT.